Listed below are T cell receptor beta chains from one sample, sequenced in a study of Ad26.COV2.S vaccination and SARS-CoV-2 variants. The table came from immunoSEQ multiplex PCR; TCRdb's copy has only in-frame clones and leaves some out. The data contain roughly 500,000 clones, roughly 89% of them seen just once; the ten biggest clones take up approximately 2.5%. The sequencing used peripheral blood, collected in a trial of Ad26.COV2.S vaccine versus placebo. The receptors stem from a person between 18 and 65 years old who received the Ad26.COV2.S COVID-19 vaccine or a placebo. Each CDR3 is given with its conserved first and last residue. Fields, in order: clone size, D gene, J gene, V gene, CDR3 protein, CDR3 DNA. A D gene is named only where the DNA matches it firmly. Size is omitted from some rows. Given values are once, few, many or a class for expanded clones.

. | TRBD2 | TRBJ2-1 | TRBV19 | CASSTSGSAREQFF | TGTGCCAGTAGTACTAGCGGGAGTGCTCGTGAGCAGTTCTTC
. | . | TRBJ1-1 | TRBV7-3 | CASSFSDGTEAFF | TGTGCCAGCAGCTTCTCTGACGGGACTGAAGCTTTCTTT
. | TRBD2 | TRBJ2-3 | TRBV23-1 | CASSQSWQRENQQYF | TGCGCCAGCAGTCAATCTTGGCAGCGGGAGAACCAGCAGTATTTT
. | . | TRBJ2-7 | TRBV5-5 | CASSPEPLDYEQYF | TGTGCCAGCAGCCCGGAACCCCTAGACTACGAGCAGTACTTC
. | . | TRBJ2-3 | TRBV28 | CASSFEPDTQYF | TGTGCCAGCAGTTTCGAGCCAGATACGCAGTATTTT
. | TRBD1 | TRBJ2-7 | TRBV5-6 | CASSLRTGIYYEQYF | TGTGCCAGCAGCCTCCGGACAGGAATCTACTACGAGCAGTACTTC
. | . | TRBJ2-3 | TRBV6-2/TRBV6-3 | CASSYSSMGTDTQYF | TGTGCCAGCAGTTACTCGTCCATGGGGACAGATACGCAGTATTTT
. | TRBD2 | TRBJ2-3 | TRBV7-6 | CASAMTLAGGSDTQYF | TGTGCCAGCGCCATGACCCTGGCGGGGGGATCAGATACGCAGTATTTT
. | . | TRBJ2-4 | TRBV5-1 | CASSPLAGSRAKNIQYF | TGCGCCAGCAGCCCCTTAGCCGGGAGTCGGGCCAAAAACATTCAGTACTTC
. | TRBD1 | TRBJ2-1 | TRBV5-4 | CASSLRTGAYNEQFF | TGTGCCAGCAGCTTGCGGACAGGGGCATACAATGAGCAGTTCTTC
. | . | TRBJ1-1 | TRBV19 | CASSTLQGGKATEAFF | TGTGCCAGTAGTACCCTACAAGGGGGAAAGGCCACTGAAGCTTTCTTT
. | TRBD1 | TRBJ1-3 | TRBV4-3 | CASSPRGSSSGNTIYF | TGCGCCAGCAGCCCCAGGGGGTCTAGCTCTGGAAACACCATATATTTT
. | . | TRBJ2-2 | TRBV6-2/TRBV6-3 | CASSYSAGIFDTGELFF | TGTGCCAGCAGTTACTCAGCAGGGATATTCGACACCGGGGAGCTGTTTTTT
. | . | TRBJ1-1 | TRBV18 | CASSPRITEYTEAFF | TGTGCCAGCTCACCACGTATCACAGAATACACTGAAGCTTTCTTT
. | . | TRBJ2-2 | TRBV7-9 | CASSSGQSPTGELFF | TGTGCCAGCAGCTCCGGACAGTCGCCCACCGGGGAGCTGTTTTTT
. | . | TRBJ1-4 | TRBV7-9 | CASSLGTANEKLFF | TGTGCCAGCAGCTTAGGGACAGCTAATGAAAAACTGTTTTTT
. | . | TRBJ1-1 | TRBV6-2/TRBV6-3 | CASSYTHAGRPGAGPEAFF | TGTGCCAGCAGTTACACCCACGCCGGTCGTCCCGGGGCGGGACCTGAAGCTTTCTTT
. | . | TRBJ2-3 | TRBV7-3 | CASSPGQSTDTQYF | TGTGCCAGCAGCCCGGGACAAAGCACAGATACGCAGTATTTT
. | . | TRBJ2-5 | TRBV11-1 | CASSRRGFETQYF | TGTGCCAGCAGCCGAAGAGGGTTTGAGACCCAGTACTTC
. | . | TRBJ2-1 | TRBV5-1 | CASSLALGEGEQFF | TGCGCCAGCAGCTTGGCCCTGGGCGAGGGTGAGCAGTTCTTC
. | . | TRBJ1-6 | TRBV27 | CASSLPGFPLHF | TGTGCCAGCAGTTTGCCGGGTTTCCCCCTCCACTTT
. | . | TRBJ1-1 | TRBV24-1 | CATSAWGDTEAFF | TGTGCCACCAGTGCGTGGGGAGACACTGAAGCTTTCTTT
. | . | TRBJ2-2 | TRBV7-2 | CASSLSVNTGELFF | TGTGCCAGCAGCTTATCGGTTAACACCGGGGAGCTGTTTTTT
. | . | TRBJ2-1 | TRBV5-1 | CASSLVQGYNEQFF | TGCGCCAGCAGCTTGGTACAGGGTTACAATGAGCAGTTCTTC
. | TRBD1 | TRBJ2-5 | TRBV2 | CASRAYRGMVTKETQYF | TGTGCCAGCAGAGCTTACAGGGGAATGGTTACAAAAGAGACCCAGTACTTC
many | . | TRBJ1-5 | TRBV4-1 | CASSWTSNQPQHF | TGCGCCAGCAGCTGGACATCCAATCAGCCCCAGCATTTT
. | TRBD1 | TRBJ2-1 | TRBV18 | CASSPLGQGVILRINNEQFF | TGTGCCAGCTCACCACTAGGACAGGGGGTTATACTACGTATCAACAATGAGCAGTTCTTC
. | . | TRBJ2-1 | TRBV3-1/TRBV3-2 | CASSQGGGVRPYNEQFF | TGTGCCAGCAGCCAAGGAGGGGGGGTTCGCCCTTACAATGAGCAGTTCTTC
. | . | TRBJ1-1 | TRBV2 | CASGASGTPNTEAFF | TGTGCCAGCGGGGCCTCCGGGACACCCAACACTGAAGCTTTCTTT
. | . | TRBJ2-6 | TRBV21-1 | CASSKVCGRADSGANVLTF | TGTGCCAGCAGCAAAGTATGCGGCAGGGCGGACTCTGGGGCCAACGTCCTGACTTTC
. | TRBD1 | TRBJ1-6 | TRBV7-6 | CASSLGTGDSPLHF | TGTGCCAGCAGCTTAGGGACAGGGGATTCACCCCTCCACTTT
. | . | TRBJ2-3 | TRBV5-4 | CASSGGNTDTQYF | TGTGCCAGTTCTGGGGGAAACACAGATACGCAGTATTTT
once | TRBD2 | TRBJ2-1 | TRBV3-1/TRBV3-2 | CASSYLLAGVEQFF | TGTGCCAGCAGCTACCTACTAGCGGGGGTTGAGCAGTTCTTC
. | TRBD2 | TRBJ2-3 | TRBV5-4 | CASRLGLAGGPGTDTQYF | TGTGCCAGCCGACTCGGACTAGCGGGAGGGCCGGGCACAGATACGCAGTATTTT
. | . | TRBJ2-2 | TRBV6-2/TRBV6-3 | CASSYMKGLGTGELFF | TGTGCCAGCAGTTATATGAAAGGACTCGGCACCGGGGAGCTGTTTTTT
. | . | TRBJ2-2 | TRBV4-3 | CASSQVGLANTGELFF | TGCGCCAGCAGCCAAGTGGGGCTAGCGAACACCGGGGAGCTGTTTTTT
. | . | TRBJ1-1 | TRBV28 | CASSLETGADTEAFF | TGTGCCAGCAGTTTAGAGACGGGGGCAGACACTGAAGCTTTCTTT
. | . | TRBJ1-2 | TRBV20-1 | CSARYRAGYTF | TGCAGTGCTAGGTACCGGGCGGGCTACACCTTC
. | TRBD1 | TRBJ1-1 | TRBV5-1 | CASSGNPGGKGTEAFF | TGCGCCAGCAGCGGAAATCCAGGGGGGAAGGGGACTGAAGCTTTCTTT
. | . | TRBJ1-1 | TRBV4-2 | CASSGGRNTEAFF | TGTGCCAGCAGTGGGGGAAGAAACACTGAAGCTTTCTTT
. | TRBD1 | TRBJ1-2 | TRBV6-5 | CASRRGGGGNGYTF | TGTGCCAGCAGGAGGGGGGGAGGGGGCAATGGCTACACCTTC